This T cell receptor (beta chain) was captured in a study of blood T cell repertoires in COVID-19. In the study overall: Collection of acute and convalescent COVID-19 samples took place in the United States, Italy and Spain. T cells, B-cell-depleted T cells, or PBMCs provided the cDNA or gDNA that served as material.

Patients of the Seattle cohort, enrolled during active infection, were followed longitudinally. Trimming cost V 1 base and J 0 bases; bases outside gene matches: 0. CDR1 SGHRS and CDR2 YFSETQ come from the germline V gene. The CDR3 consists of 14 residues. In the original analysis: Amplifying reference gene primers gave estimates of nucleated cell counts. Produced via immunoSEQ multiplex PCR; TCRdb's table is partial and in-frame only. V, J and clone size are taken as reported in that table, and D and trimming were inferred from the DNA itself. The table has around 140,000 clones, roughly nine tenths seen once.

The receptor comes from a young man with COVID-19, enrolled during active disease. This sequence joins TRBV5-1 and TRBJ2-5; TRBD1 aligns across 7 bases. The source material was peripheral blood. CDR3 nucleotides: TGCGCCAGCAGCTTGCAGGGGGACCAAGAGACCCAGTACTTC. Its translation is CASSLQGDQETQYF.